The present T cell receptor beta chain was sequenced within a study of cytomegalovirus exposure and HLA in healthy donors. Study-wide points: TCR beta chain V- and J-gene trimming was linked, in a later analysis, to a missense variant in DCLRE1C. Earlier analysis yielded a pattern in which most TCR beta V segments were productive about 90% or about 30% of the time.

The V segment lost 3 bases and the J segment 4 bases; nucleotides outside the gene matches: 6. This CDR3 contains 14 residues. CDR1 SGDLS and CDR2 YYNGEE come from the germline V gene. A word on this clone: What it binds is not known.

Both 60 Vbeta primers and 13 Jbeta primers went into the PCR. Produced via immunoSEQ multiplex PCR; TCRdb's table is partial and in-frame only. The data show under 200,000 clones, with roughly two thirds seen just once and approximately 3% held by the top ten. Sequencing was carried out using PBMCs. The clonotype originates from a woman in her 30s in good health and CMV-seronegative. The chain uses TRBV9 and TRBJ2-5, with 7 bases matching TRBD2. This CDR3 reads CASSGWGGAETQYF. The CDR3 DNA follows: TGTGCCAGCAGCGGATGGGGGGGAGCAGAGACCCAGTACTTC. Supplemented by reference TRBV9 and TRBJ2-5, the full variable domain reads DSGVTQTPKHLITATGQRVTLRCSPRSGDLSVYWYQQSLDQGLQFLIQYYNGEERAKGNILERFSAQQFPDLHSELNLSSLELGDSALYFCASSGWGGAETQYFGPGTRLLVL.